This is a list of T cell receptor beta chains from one sample in a study of Graves' ophthalmopathy and Graves' hyperthyroidism. TCRdb independently ran MiXCR on the multiplex PCR reads; one entry per CDR3 protein. The sample has 660,000 or so distinct CDR3 sequences; about two fifths are singletons. Sequencing used peripheral blood. These receptors were collected from an adult man with Graves' ophthalmopathy. Each CDR3 is given with its conserved first and last residue.

j_gene | v_gene | CDR3aa
TRBJ2-3 | TRBV7-3 | CASSRRAGGLTDTQYF
TRBJ2-7 | TRBV5-1 | CASSTRTDSYEQYF
TRBJ1-3 | TRBV19 | CASSKSFGNTIYF
TRBJ2-5 | TRBV12-3/TRBV12-4 | CASRGGKQETQYF
TRBJ2-5 | TRBV29-1 | CSHRVREETQYF
TRBJ1-5 | TRBV19 | CASTTGIGYSNQPQHF
TRBJ2-7 | TRBV7-3 | CASSLICSARRTNEQYF
TRBJ2-2 | TRBV2 | CASSEVREDGELFF
TRBJ1-5 | TRBV19 | CASSKTGGVNNEHF
TRBJ2-2 | TRBV25-1 | CARDPSGMATGELFF
TRBJ1-1 | TRBV29-1 | CSVAGLINTEAFF
TRBJ1-5 | TRBV7-2 | CASSLGGGFNQPQHF
TRBJ2-5 | TRBV29-1 | CSVAQGDQETQYF
TRBJ2-7 | TRBV7-3 | CASSQTGQGSYEQYF
TRBJ2-7 | TRBV7-2 | CASSTRLAGHEQYF
TRBJ2-7 | TRBV20-1 | CSSGPPRGLEYEQYF
TRBJ2-3 | TRBV5-1 | CASSSLLSTDTQYF
TRBJ1-6 | TRBV15 | CATSRVAGSSSPLHF
TRBJ1-1 | TRBV5-1 | CASSLGMGARTEAFF
TRBJ1-1 | TRBV7-8 | CASSLVEGRTVRTEAFF
TRBJ2-2 | TRBV7-9 | CASSLDPRVRTGELFF
TRBJ1-6 | TRBV5-6 | CASSSRDLSYSPLHF
TRBJ2-7 | TRBV19 | CASSIVQFGLAGGSYEQYF
TRBJ1-4 | TRBV15 | CATSRDQGRPNEKLFF
TRBJ1-2 | TRBV2 | CASSPRPGQGRGYTF
TRBJ2-7 | TRBV5-1 | CASSSDGVGYEQYF
TRBJ2-5 | TRBV4-2 | CASSQVRSDQETQYF
TRBJ2-5 | TRBV7-3 | CASARGETQYF
TRBJ1-4 | TRBV10-3 | CAISTPTGTLEKLFF
TRBJ1-1 | TRBV11-2 | CASSSVRESGRAEAFF
TRBJ2-7 | TRBV4-1 | CASSQDPWDLPEQYF
TRBJ1-1 | TRBV11-2 | CASSLFGTGANTEAFF
TRBJ1-3 | TRBV9 | CASSSAGVSGNTIYF
TRBJ1-2 | TRBV2 | CASSLSRDTGGYTF
TRBJ2-7 | TRBV9 | CASSVSLAGKVPYEQYF
TRBJ2-7 | TRBV24-1 | CATSDRRGTGGRYEQYF
TRBJ2-3 | TRBV15 | CATSHSGGARIDTQYF
TRBJ1-3 | TRBV20-1 | CSARDTGKGNTIYF
TRBJ1-4 | TRBV29-1 | CSVAMTSGGEKLFF
TRBJ2-2 | TRBV7-2 | CASSLTNTGELFF
TRBJ1-1 | TRBV19 | CASSSSLLLHTEAFF
TRBJ1-1 | TRBV10-3 | CAISPDRWDTEAFF
TRBJ2-5 | TRBV5-4 | CASSSGQNQETQYF
TRBJ2-1 | TRBV29-1 | CSGRDLYNEQFF
TRBJ1-6 | TRBV7-7 | CASSRGMWKRAPLHF
TRBJ2-5 | TRBV7-2 | CASSIRGSGGETQYF